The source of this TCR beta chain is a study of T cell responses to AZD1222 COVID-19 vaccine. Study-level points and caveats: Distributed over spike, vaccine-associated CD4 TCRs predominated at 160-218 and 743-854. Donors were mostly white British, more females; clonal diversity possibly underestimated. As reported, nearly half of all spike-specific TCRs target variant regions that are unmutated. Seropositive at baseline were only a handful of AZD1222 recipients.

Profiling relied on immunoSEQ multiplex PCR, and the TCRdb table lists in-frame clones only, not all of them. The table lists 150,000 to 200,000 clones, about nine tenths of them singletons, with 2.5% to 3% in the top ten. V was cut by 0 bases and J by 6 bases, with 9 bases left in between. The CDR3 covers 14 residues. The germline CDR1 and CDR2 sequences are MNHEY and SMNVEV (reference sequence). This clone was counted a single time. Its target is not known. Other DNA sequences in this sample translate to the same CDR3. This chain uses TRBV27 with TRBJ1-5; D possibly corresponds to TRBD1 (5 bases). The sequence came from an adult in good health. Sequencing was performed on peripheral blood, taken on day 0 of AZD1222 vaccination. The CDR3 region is CASSLSRGGQPQHF. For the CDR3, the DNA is TGTGCCAGCAGTTTATCGAGGGGCGGTCAGCCCCAGCATTTT.